The rows below give T cell receptor beta chains drawn from one sample of a study of cytomegalovirus exposure and HLA in healthy donors. Sequenced by immunoSEQ multiplex PCR; TCRdb stores in-frame clones only, minus some. This table has more than 85,000 clones, 63% appearing once. Sequencing was carried out using PBMCs. The receptors shown here come from a woman aged 25-40 years in good health and CMV-seronegative. CDR3s include the opening cysteine and the closing phenylalanine or tryptophan. D genes are given only for firm matches. The size entry is marked missing in some rows and otherwise reads once, few, many or a size class.

CDR3aa: CASSDDRGPLTGELFF; CDR3nt: TGTGCCAGCAGTGACGACAGGGGCCCCCTCACCGGGGAGCTGTTTTTT; abundance: few; d_gene: TRBD1; v_gene: TRBV2; j_gene: TRBJ2-2
CDR3aa: CASSVTGTGNYGYTF; CDR3nt: TGCGCCAGCAGCGTTACCGGGACAGGTAACTATGGCTACACCTTC; abundance: few; d_gene: TRBD1; v_gene: TRBV5-1; j_gene: TRBJ1-2
CDR3aa: CATSSRDREVGLGF; CDR3nt: TGTGCCACCAGCTCCCGGGACAGGGAGGTGGGGCTTGGGTTT; abundance: NA; d_gene: TRBD1; v_gene: TRBV15; j_gene: TRBJ1-1
CDR3aa: CASSYPTGTGANVLTF; CDR3nt: TGTGCCAGCAGTTACCCGACAGGGACTGGGGCCAACGTCCTGACTTTC; abundance: few; d_gene: TRBD1; v_gene: TRBV6-5; j_gene: TRBJ2-6
CDR3aa: CASSPELAGPYEQYF; CDR3nt: TGTGCCAGCAGCCCAGAACTAGCGGGGCCCTACGAGCAGTACTTC; abundance: few; d_gene: TRBD2; v_gene: TRBV4-2; j_gene: TRBJ2-7
CDR3aa: CASRRTSDRAYGYTF; CDR3nt: TGTGCCAGCAGAAGGACTTCGGACAGGGCCTATGGCTACACCTTC; abundance: NA; d_gene: TRBD1; v_gene: TRBV6-5; j_gene: TRBJ1-2
CDR3aa: CASSQEVFLQGSGNTIYF; CDR3nt: TGTGCCAGCAGCCAAGAAGTCTTCCTACAGGGCTCTGGAAACACCATATATTTT; abundance: NA; d_gene: NA; v_gene: TRBV14; j_gene: TRBJ1-3
CDR3aa: CASSLDPGSANEQFF; CDR3nt: TGTGCCAGCAGCTTGGATCCGGGATCGGCGAATGAGCAGTTCTTC; abundance: NA; d_gene: NA; v_gene: TRBV5-6; j_gene: TRBJ2-1
CDR3aa: CASSKSGEGADTQYF; CDR3nt: TGTGCCAGCAGCAAATCGGGGGAAGGTGCAGATACGCAGTATTTT; abundance: NA; d_gene: NA; v_gene: TRBV21-1; j_gene: TRBJ2-3
CDR3aa: CSVPGQGTVGYTF; CDR3nt: TGCAGCGTCCCCGGACAGGGGACGGTAGGCTACACCTTC; abundance: once; d_gene: TRBD1; v_gene: TRBV29-1; j_gene: TRBJ1-2
CDR3aa: CASSSRSPQETQYF; CDR3nt: TGTGCCAGCAGCTCGCGAAGTCCACAAGAGACCCAGTACTTC; abundance: NA; d_gene: NA; v_gene: TRBV7-6; j_gene: TRBJ2-5
CDR3aa: CASSRGGITGELFF; CDR3nt: TGTGCCAGCAGCCGGGGGGGAATAACCGGGGAGCTGTTTTTT; abundance: NA; d_gene: TRBD2; v_gene: TRBV7-8; j_gene: TRBJ2-2
CDR3aa: CASRPLAGGPDSTQYF; CDR3nt: TGCGCCAGCAGGCCCCTAGCGGGAGGACCGGATAGTACGCAGTATTTT; abundance: NA; d_gene: TRBD2; v_gene: TRBV5-1; j_gene: TRBJ2-3
CDR3aa: CASSQDPTSGRNYEQYF; CDR3nt: TGCGCCAGCAGCCAAGATCCGACTAGCGGGAGAAACTACGAGCAGTACTTC; abundance: NA; d_gene: TRBD2; v_gene: TRBV4-1; j_gene: TRBJ2-7
CDR3aa: CASSVLGGSYNEQFF; CDR3nt: TGTGCCAGCAGTGTTTTGGGCGGGTCTTACAATGAGCAGTTCTTC; abundance: NA; d_gene: NA; v_gene: TRBV6-4; j_gene: TRBJ2-1
CDR3aa: CSVAADSSYNSPLHF; CDR3nt: TGCAGCGTCGCAGCCGACAGCTCCTATAATTCACCCCTCCACTTT; abundance: few; d_gene: NA; v_gene: TRBV29-1; j_gene: TRBJ1-6
CDR3aa: CASRGGYEQYF; CDR3nt: TGTGCCAGCAGGGGGGGATACGAGCAGTACTTC; abundance: NA; d_gene: NA; v_gene: TRBV27; j_gene: TRBJ2-7
CDR3aa: CAWSVITSGDNYNEQFF; CDR3nt: TGTGCCTGGAGTGTTATCACTAGCGGAGATAATTACAATGAGCAGTTCTTC; abundance: NA; d_gene: TRBD2; v_gene: TRBV30; j_gene: TRBJ2-1
CDR3aa: CASSIDRGTEAFF; CDR3nt: TGTGCCAGTAGTATAGACAGGGGCACTGAAGCTTTCTTT; abundance: few; d_gene: NA; v_gene: TRBV19; j_gene: TRBJ1-1
CDR3aa: CSVEDRYEQYF; CDR3nt: TGCAGCGTTGAAGATCGCTACGAGCAGTACTTC; abundance: few; d_gene: NA; v_gene: TRBV29-1; j_gene: TRBJ2-7